Shown below are 17 T cell receptor beta chains from a single sample sequenced in a study of identical twins. A single record per CDR3 protein comes from TCRdb applying MiXCR to the 5' RACE reads. The sample records some 500,000 distinct CDR3 sequences, 9.6% being singletons. The sample was also linked to a second study, of yellow fever vaccine responses in identical twins.

The sequencing sample was made of PBMCs. These receptors originate from a woman aged 18-29 years in good health.

The table lists this clonotype with many counts. This chain links TRBV20-1 with TRBJ2-3; the match to TRBD1 covers 9 bases. Germline lookup yields CDR1 DFQATT and CDR2 SNEGSKA (reference sequence). There are 16 residues in the CDR3. V shed 5 bases and J 0 bases; nucleotides not matched to a gene: 9. CDR3 amino acids: CSAPGFGTGSTDTQYF. The CDR3 DNA reads TGCAGTGCTCCCGGTTTTGGGACAGGGAGCACAGATACGCAGTATTTT.

This clonotype was counted at least ten times. The genes are TRBV4-2 and TRBJ2-7; 11 nucleotides agree with TRBD2. CDR3 size: 18 residues. Germline V gives CDR1 LGHNA, CDR2 YNFKEQ. Trimming at V came to 3 bases and at J to 2 bases, leaving 12 bases not matched to a gene. The CDR3 loop reads CASSHRTSGQDITYEQYF. CDR3 DNA: TGTGCCAGCAGCCACCGGACTAGCGGGCAGGATATCACCTACGAGCAGTACTTC.

This clonotype has only a few counts. The rearrangement links TRBV27 to TRBJ1-5; the D gene is possibly TRBD1 (5 bases). The germline gives CDR1 MNHEY, CDR2 SMNVEV (reference sequence). The CDR3 is 15 residues long. V shed 0 bases and J shed 5 bases, with 11 bases lying between them. CDR3 residues: CASSLSAGIHQPQHF. The CDR3 nucleotides read TGTGCCAGCAGTTTATCGGCAGGGATCCATCAGCCCCAGCATTTT.

The rearrangement uses TRBV6-1 and TRBJ2-7; TRBD2 might be the D (5 bases). Germline V CDR1 and CDR2: MNHNS, SASEGT. The CDR3 length is 13 residues. V was cut by 9 bases and J by 7 bases, with 19 bases left in between. CDR3 in amino acids: CASKRPAADEQYF. The CDR3 nucleotides are TGTGCCAGTAAAAGACCAGCGGCGGATGAGCAGTACTTC.

In this sample, this clonotype turned up a few times. The chain links TRBV29-1 to TRBJ2-3; TRBD1 matches at 9 bases. J lost 2 bases, V lost 3 bases, and 6 bases had no gene match. The CDR3 sequence is 15 residues long. Germline V CDR1 and CDR2: SQVTM, ANQGSEA. The CDR3 here is CSVEAGTGTTDTQYF. In nucleotides, the CDR3 is TGCAGCGTTGAGGCCGGGACAGGGACCACAGATACGCAGTATTTT.

The rearrangement uses TRBV7-2 and TRBJ2-6, with D perhaps matching TRBD2 (5 bases). CDR3 size: 15 residues. Germline V gene lookup returns CDR1 SGHTA and CDR2 FQGNSA. V lost 4 bases and J 0 bases, leaving 7 bases between the germline ends. Here the CDR3 reads CASSSGNSGANVLTF. For the CDR3, the DNA is TGTGCCAGCAGCTCGGGGAACTCTGGGGCCAACGTCCTGACTTTC.

This clonotype was picked up a small number of times. The V call is TRBV6-5, the J call TRBJ2-5, with TRBD1 matching over 9 bases. J was trimmed by 3 bases and V by 3 bases; bases with no gene match: 8. The V gene's germline CDR1 is MNHEY and CDR2 SVGAGI. The CDR3 contains 16 residues. CDR3 protein: CASSYLGTGYEETQYF. CDR3 nucleotides: TGTGCCAGCAGTTATCTCGGGACAGGGTATGAAGAGACCCAGTACTTC.

The chain employs TRBV27 and TRBJ2-7; no definite D call. Germline CDR1 is MNHEY and CDR2 is SMNVEV (reference sequence). V was cut by 5 bases and J by 0 bases, with 5 bases left in between. This CDR3 region has 12 residues. CDR3 in amino acids: CASSGVSYEQYF. The CDR3, as DNA: TGTGCCAGCAGTGGGGTCTCCTACGAGCAGTACTTC.

This clonotype was seen ten or more times. The junction differs from germline at one of its ends, possibly a read error. The J gene is TRBJ2-3, the V gene TRBV11-2; 7 bases line up with TRBD2. This CDR3 comprises 17 residues. The germline V gene encodes CDR1 SGHAT and CDR2 FQNNGV. The CDR3 region is CASSLEGGLADTDTQYF. In DNA form, the CDR3 reads TGTGCCAGCAGCCTAGAGGGTGGTCTAGCGGACACAGATACGCAGTATTTT.

This clonotype was observed a few times. The chain combines TRBV20-1 with TRBJ2-7, with TRBD2 matching over 10 bases. The V segment lost 4 bases and the J segment 5 bases; nucleotides outside the gene matches: 8. The CDR3 extends over 14 amino acids. Germline-derived CDR1 and CDR2 are DFQATT and SNEGSKA (reference sequence). Here the CDR3 reads CSAKPGLAYDEQYF. The CDR3 DNA follows: TGCAGTGCTAAGCCGGGACTAGCGTACGACGAGCAGTACTTC.

This chain connects TRBV2 to TRBJ2-1, with D possibly being TRBD2 (6 bases). Trimming took off 4 bases at V and 2 bases at J, with 9 bases between the two ends. The CDR3 sequence is 14 residues long. Germline V gives CDR1 SNHLY, CDR2 FYNNEI. The CDR3 is CASSVEGTYNEQFF. CDR3 coding DNA: TGTGCCAGCAGTGTGGAGGGAACCTACAATGAGCAGTTCTTC.

This clonotype was found a few times. The CDR3 nucleotides are TGTGCCAGCAGCGCAGACGGGGGTAGGGAAAAACTGTTTTTT. This translates into CASSADGGREKLFF. The genes are TRBV11-2 and TRBJ1-4, with a possible D match to TRBD1 (5 bases). The CDR3 has 14 amino acids. Germline CDR1 is SGHAT and CDR2 is FQNNGV. Trimming left V 5 bases short and J 8 bases short, with 15 bases between.

This clonotype has at least ten counts. The chain couples TRBV5-1 to TRBJ2-7, with TRBD1 identical over 9 bases. Germline trimming cut 2 bases from V and 5 bases from J; bases unmatched to any gene: 8. The germline gives CDR1 SGHRS, CDR2 YFSETQ. This CDR3 is 15 amino acids long. The CDR3 here is CASSLAGTGQDEQYF. In DNA form, the CDR3 reads TGCGCCAGCAGCTTAGCCGGGACAGGGCAAGACGAGCAGTACTTC. Looking up the rest from reference TRBV5-1 and TRBJ2-7 gives the full variable domain: KAGVTQTPRYLIKTRGQQVTLSCSPISGHRSVSWYQQTPGQGLQFLFEYFSETQRNKGNFPGRFSGRQFSNSRSEMNVSTLELGDSALYLCASSLAGTGQDEQYFGPGTRLTVT.

This clonotype was seen only a few times. The rearrangement links TRBV9 to TRBJ1-1; D may be TRBD1 (5 bases). CDR1 and CDR2 (germline): SGDLS, YYNGEE. The ends were cut back, 3 bases at V and 8 bases at J, with 14 bases in the middle. The length of the CDR3 is 13 residues. CDR3: CASSAPGRGEAFF. The CDR3 region has the DNA TGTGCCAGCAGCGCCCCAGGGCGGGGCGAAGCTTTCTTT.

This rearrangement joins TRBV29-1 to TRBJ1-1; possibly TRBD1 for D (5 bases). Trimming left V 0 bases short and J 4 bases short, with 12 bases between. The germline V gene encodes CDR1 SQVTM and CDR2 ANQGSEA. This CDR3 comprises 14 residues. The CDR3 nucleotides read TGCAGCGTTGAAGATCATCAGGGTTCCACTGAAGCTTTCTTT. Translation: CSVEDHQGSTEAFF.

The chain combines TRBV4-2 with TRBJ2-1; tentatively, D is TRBD2 (6 bases). This CDR3 has 16 amino acids. The germline V gene has CDR1 LGHNA and CDR2 YNFKEQ. V dropped 1 base and J dropped 9 bases, with 19 bases sitting between them. The CDR3 protein is CASSQVHKGVGGEQFF. CDR3 in DNA: TGTGCCAGCAGCCAAGTCCACAAGGGCGTGGGGGGTGAGCAGTTCTTC.

This clonotype appeared a single time. Being one base from a much bigger clone, this may be a read error. The rearrangement links TRBV10-3 to TRBJ2-6, with 9 positions matching TRBD1. In germline, CDR1 is ENHRY, CDR2 SYGVKD. The CDR3 is 17 amino acids. Written as DNA, the CDR3 is TGTGCCATCAGACTGGACAGGGGAAGCTCTGGGGCCAACGGCCTGACTTTC. Encoded protein: CAIRLDRGSSGANGLTF.